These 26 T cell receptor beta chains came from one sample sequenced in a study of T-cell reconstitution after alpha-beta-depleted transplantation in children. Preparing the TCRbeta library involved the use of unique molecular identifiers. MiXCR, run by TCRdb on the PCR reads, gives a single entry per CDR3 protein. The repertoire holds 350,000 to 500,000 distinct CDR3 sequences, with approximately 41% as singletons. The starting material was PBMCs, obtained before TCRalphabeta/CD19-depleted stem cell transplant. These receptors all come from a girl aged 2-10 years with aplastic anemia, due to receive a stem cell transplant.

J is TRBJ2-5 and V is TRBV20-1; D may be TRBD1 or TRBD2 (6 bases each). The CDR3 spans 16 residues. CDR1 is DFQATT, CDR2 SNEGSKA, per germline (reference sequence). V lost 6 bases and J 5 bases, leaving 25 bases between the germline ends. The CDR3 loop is CSATPRRGGLDETQYF. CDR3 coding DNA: TGCAGTGCAACGCCACGCAGGGGAGGTCTGGACGAGACCCAGTACTTC.

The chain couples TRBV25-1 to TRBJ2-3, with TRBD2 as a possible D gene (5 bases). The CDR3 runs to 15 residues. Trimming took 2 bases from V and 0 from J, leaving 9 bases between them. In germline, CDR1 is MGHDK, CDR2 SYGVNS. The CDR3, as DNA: TGTGCCAGCAGTGAAAAGGGCGGGAGCACAGATACGCAGTATTTT. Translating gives CASSEKGGSTDTQYF.

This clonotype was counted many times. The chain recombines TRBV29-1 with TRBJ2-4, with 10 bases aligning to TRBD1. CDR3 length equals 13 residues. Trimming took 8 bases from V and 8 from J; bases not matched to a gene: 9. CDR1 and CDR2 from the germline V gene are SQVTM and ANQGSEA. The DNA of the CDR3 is TGCAGCTTCGAGGGGACAGGGGTAGACATTCAGTACTTC. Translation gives CSFEGTGVDIQYF.

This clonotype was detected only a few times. CDR3 bases: TGTGCCAGCAGTTTGGTATCAGGAGGTATCGGTGAAAAACTGTTTTTT. This codes for CASSLVSGGIGEKLFF. This rearrangement joins TRBV12-3 or TRBV12-4 to TRBJ1-4; no clear D. Trimming left V 3 bases short and J 7 bases short, with 18 bases between. The CDR3 is 16 residues long.

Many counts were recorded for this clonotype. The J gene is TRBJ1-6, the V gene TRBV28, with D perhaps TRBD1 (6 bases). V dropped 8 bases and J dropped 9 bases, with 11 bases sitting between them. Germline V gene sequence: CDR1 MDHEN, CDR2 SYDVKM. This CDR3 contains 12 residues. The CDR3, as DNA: TGTGCCAGCGAGAGGACAGCTTCACCCCTCCACTTT. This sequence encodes CASERTASPLHF.

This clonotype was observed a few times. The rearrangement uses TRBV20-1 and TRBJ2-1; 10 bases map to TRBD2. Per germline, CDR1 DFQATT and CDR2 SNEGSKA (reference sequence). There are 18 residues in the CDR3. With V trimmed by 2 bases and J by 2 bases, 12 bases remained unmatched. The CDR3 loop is CSARSAVERGGTYNEQFF. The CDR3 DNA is TGCAGTGCTAGATCGGCGGTAGAGCGGGGGGGTACCTACAATGAGCAGTTCTTC.

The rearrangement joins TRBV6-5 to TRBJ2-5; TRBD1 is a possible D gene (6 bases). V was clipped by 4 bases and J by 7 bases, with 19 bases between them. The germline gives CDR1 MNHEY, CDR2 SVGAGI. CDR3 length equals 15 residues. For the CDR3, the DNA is TGTGCCAGCAGTTTGTCGAACAGGGAAAAAGGGACCCAGTACTTC. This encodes CASSLSNREKGTQYF.

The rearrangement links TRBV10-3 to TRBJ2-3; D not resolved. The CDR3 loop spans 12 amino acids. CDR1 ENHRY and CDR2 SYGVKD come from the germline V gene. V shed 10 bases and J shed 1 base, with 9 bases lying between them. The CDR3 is CATGSRTDTQYF. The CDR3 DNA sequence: TGTGCCACCGGGTCTCGCACAGATACGCAGTATTTT.

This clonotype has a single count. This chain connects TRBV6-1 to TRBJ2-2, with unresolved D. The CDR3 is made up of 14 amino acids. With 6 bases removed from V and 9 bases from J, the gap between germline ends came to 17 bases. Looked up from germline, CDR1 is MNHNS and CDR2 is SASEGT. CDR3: CASRSNLWARELFF. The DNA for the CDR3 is TGTGCCAGCAGATCAAATTTGTGGGCGAGGGAGCTGTTTTTT.

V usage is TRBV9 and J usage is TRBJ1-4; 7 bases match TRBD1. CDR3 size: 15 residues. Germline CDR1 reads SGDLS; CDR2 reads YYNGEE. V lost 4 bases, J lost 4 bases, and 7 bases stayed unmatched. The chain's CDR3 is CASSQTGSINEKLFF. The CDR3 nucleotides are TGTGCCAGCAGCCAGACAGGGTCGATTAATGAAAAACTGTTTTTT. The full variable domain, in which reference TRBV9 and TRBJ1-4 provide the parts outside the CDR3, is DSGVTQTPKHLITATGQRVTLRCSPRSGDLSVYWYQQSLDQGLQFLIQYYNGEERAKGNILERFSAQQFPDLHSELNLSSLELGDSALYFCASSQTGSINEKLFFGSGTQLSVL.

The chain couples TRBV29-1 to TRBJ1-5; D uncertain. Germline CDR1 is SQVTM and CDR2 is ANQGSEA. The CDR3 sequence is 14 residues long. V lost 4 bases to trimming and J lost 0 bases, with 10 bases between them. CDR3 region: CSVVVGYSNQPQHF. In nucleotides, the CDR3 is TGCAGCGTTGTTGTGGGGTATAGCAATCAGCCCCAGCATTTT.

CDR3: CSASDRVRSTDTQYF. As DNA, the CDR3 is TGCAGTGCCTCCGACAGGGTCCGGAGCACAGATACGCAGTATTTT. The chain has TRBV20-1 and TRBJ2-3, with 7 bases fitting TRBD1. The germline gives CDR1 DFQATT, CDR2 SNEGSKA (reference sequence). After removal of 6 bases from V and 0 bases from J, the junction contained 9 bases not matched to a gene. CDR3 size: 15 residues.

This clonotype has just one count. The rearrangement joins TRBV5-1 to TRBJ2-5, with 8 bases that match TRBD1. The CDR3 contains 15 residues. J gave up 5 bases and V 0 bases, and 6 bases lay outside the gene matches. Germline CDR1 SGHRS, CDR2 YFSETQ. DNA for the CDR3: TGCGCCAGCAGCTTGGATCGGACAGGGACGGAGACCCAGTACTTC. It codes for CASSLDRTGTETQYF.

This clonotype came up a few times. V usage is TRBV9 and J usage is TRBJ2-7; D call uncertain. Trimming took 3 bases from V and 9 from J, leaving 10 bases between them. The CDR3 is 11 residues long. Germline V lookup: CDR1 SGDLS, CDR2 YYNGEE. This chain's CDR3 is CASSARTGQYF. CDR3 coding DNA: TGTGCCAGCAGCGCCCGGACGGGGCAGTACTTC.

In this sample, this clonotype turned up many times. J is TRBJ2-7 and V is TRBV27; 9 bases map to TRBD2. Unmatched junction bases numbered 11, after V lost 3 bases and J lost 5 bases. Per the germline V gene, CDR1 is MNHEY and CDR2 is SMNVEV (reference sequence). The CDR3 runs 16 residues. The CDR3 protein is CASSFRVAGGFNEQYF. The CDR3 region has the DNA TGTGCCAGCAGTTTTAGGGTGGCGGGGGGGTTCAACGAGCAGTACTTC.

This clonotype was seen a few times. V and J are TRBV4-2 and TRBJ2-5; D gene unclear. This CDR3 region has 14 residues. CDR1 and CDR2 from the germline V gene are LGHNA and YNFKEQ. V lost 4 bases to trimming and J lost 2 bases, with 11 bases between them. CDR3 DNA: TGTGCCAGCAGCCTTCTCCGCGATCAAGAGACCCAGTACTTC. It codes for CASSLLRDQETQYF.

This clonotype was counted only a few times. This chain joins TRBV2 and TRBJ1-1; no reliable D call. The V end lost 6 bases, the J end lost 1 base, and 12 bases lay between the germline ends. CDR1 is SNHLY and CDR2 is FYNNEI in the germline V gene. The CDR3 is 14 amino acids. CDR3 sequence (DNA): TGTGCCAGCAGCTCCCGTGGGAGGAACACTGAAGCTTTCTTT. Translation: CASSSRGRNTEAFF.

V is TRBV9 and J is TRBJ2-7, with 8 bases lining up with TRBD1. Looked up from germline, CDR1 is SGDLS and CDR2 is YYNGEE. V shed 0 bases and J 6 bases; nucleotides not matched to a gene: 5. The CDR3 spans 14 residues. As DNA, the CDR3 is TGTGCCAGCAGCGTAGCTCCCGGACAGGGCGAGCAGTACTTC. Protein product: CASSVAPGQGEQYF.

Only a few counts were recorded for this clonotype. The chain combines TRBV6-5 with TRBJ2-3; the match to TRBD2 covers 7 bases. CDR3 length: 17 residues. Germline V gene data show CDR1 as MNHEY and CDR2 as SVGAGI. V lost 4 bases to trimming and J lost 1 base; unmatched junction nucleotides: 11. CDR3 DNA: TGTGCCAGCAGTTTCTCACTAGCGCTGGCACGCACAGATACGCAGTATTTT. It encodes CASSFSLALARTDTQYF.

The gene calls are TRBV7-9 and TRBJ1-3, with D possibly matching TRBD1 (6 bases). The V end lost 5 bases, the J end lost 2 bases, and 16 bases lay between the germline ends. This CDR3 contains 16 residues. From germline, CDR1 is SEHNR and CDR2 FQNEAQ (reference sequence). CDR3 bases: TGTGCCAGCAGCCGAAGGACAGAACCGACTGGAAACACCATATATTTT. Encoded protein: CASSRRTEPTGNTIYF. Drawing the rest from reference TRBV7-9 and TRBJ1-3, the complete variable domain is DTGVSQNPRHKITKRGQNVTFRCDPISEHNRLYWYRQTLGQGPEFLTYFQNEAQLEKSRLLSDRFSAERPKGSFSTLEIQRTEQGDSAMYLCASSRRTEPTGNTIYFGEGSWLTVV.

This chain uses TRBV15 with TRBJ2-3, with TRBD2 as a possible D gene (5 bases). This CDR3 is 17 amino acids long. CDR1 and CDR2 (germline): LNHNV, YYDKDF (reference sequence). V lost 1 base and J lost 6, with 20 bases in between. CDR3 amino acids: CATSRAKDSFEFDTQYF. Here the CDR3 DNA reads TGTGCCACCAGCAGAGCCAAGGACTCGTTCGAGTTCGATACGCAGTATTTT.

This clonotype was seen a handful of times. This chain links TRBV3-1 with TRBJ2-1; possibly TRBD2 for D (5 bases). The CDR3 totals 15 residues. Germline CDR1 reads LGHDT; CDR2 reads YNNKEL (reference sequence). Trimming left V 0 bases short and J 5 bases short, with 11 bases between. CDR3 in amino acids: CASSQDPGVHNEQFF. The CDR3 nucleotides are TGTGCCAGCAGCCAAGATCCCGGGGTTCACAATGAGCAGTTCTTC.

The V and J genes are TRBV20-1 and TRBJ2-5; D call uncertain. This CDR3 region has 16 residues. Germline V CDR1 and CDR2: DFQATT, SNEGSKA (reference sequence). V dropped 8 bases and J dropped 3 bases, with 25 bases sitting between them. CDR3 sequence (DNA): TGCAGTCCCCAAATCCTACAGACATTCTTCGAAGAGACCCAGTACTTC. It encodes CSPQILQTFFEETQYF.

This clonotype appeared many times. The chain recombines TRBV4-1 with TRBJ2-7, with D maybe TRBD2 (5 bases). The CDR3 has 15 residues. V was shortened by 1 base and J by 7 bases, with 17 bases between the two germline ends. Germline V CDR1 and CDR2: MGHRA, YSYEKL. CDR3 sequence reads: CASSQGTGTLREQYF. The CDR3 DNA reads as TGCGCCAGCAGCCAAGGAACGGGAACACTACGGGAGCAGTACTTC.

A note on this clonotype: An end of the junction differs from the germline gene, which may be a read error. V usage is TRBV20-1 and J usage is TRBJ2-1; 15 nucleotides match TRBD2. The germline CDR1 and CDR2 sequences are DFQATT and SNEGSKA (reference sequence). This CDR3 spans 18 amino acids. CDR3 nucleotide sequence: TGCTGTGCTAGAGATCGAGGGACTAGCGGGAGGTATAACAATGAGCAGTTCTTC. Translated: CCARDRGTSGRYNNEQFF.

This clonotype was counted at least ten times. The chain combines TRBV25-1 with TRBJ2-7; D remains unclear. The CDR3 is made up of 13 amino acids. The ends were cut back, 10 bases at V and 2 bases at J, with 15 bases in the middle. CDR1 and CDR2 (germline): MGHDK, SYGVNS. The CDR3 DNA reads TGTGCCACCGGAAGACCTCTGACCTACGAGCAGTACTTC. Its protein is CATGRPLTYEQYF.